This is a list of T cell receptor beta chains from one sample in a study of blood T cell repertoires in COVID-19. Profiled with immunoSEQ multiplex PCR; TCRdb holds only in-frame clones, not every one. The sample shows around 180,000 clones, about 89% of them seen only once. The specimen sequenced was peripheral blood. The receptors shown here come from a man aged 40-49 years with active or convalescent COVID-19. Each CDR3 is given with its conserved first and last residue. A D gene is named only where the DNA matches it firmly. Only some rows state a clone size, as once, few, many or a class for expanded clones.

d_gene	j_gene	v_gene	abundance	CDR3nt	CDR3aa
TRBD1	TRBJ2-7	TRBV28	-	TGTGCCAGCAGCCGGTCCGGGACAGGGACCTACGAGCAGTACTTC	CASSRSGTGTYEQYF
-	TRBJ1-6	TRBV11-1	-	TGTGCCAGCAGCCCCCGACTCGATTCACCCCTCCACTTT	CASSPRLDSPLHF
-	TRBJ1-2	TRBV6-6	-	TGTGCCAGCAGTCGCGCGCGGGGAGGATCCGCTAACTATGGCTACACCTTC	CASSRARGGSANYGYTF
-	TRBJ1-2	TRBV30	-	TGTGCCTGGAGTGCAGCTAACTATGGCTACACCTTC	CAWSAANYGYTF
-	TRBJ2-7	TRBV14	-	TGTGCCAGCAGCGGGGCGACATTAACCTACGAGCAGTACTTC	CASSGATLTYEQYF
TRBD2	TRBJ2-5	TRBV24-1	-	TGTGCCACCAGTGATTTGTCGGGGGGTCAAGAGACCCAGTACTTC	CATSDLSGGQETQYF
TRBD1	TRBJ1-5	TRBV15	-	TGTGCCACCAGCCCCGGGACAGCATGGGATCAGCCCCAGCATTTT	CATSPGTAWDQPQHF
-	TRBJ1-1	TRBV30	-	TGTGCCTGGAATGGGGGGGCGAGCACTGAAGCTTTCTTT	CAWNGGASTEAFF
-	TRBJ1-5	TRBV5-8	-	TGTGCCAGCAGCTTGGCTGGGCGGCCCCAGCATTTT	CASSLAGRPQHF
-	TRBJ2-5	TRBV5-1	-	TGCGCCAGCAGTCCAAGCGGGCATTCAGGCGAGACCCAGTACTTC	CASSPSGHSGETQYF
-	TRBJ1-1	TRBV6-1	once	TGTGCCAGCAGTGAATCCAAGGGGCGAACTGAAGCTTTCTTT	CASSESKGRTEAFF
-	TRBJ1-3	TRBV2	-	TGTGCCAGCACCCAAAGACTTGGAAACACCATATATTTT	CASTQRLGNTIYF
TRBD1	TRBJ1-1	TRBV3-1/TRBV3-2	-	TGTGCCAGCAGCCCCATGGACAGGGGTGGGACTGAAGCTTTCTTT	CASSPMDRGGTEAFF
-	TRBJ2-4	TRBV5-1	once	TGCGCCAGCAGCTTGGCCGGGATCGGCGGCCTAGTAGCCAAAAACATTCAGTACTTC	CASSLAGIGGLVAKNIQYF
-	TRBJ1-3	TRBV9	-	TGTGCCAGCAGCCCAGAGCACAGGGTGAAGTCTGGAAACACCATATATTTT	CASSPEHRVKSGNTIYF
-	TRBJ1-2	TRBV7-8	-	TGTGCCAGCAGCTGGACGGACACAGGTTTTGGCTACACCTTC	CASSWTDTGFGYTF
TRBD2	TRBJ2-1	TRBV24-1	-	TGTGCCACCAGTGTTACGACTAGCGGTTACAATGAGCAGTTCTTC	CATSVTTSGYNEQFF
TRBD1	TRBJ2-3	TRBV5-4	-	TGTGCCAGCCACGACAGGGGCATCACAGATACGCAGTATTTT	CASHDRGITDTQYF
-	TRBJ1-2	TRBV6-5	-	TGTGCCAGCAGTAAATCAGGGGCAGCTAACTATGGCTACACCTTC	CASSKSGAANYGYTF
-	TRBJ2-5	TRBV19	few	TGTGCCAGTAGTCCCCAAGGGGGGGGTGTTGTTGTATCGACCCAGTACTTC	CASSPQGGGVVVSTQYF
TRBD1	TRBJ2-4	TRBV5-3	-	TGTGCCAGAAGCGCCCGACAGGGGGCTCGGGGCAAAAACATTCAGTACTTC	CARSARQGARGKNIQYF
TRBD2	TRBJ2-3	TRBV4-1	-	TGCGCCAGCAGCCAAGAAGCTCGGGCAGCGGGGGGAGGATATACGCAGTATTTT	CASSQEARAAGGGYTQYF
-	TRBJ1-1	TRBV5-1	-	TGCGCCAGCAGCTTCACTGCTCCGCCAGGGAGGGGGAACACTGAAGCTTTCTTT	CASSFTAPPGRGNTEAFF
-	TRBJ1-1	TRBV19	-	TGTGCCAGTAGTTCCCGTGATCTAAACACTGAAGCTTTCTTT	CASSSRDLNTEAFF
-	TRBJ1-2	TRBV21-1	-	TGTGCCAGCAGCAAAGCGGGCTTAAGGGGCCCCGCTAACTATGGCTACACCTTC	CASSKAGLRGPANYGYTF
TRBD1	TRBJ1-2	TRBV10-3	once	TGTGCCATCAGAGGGATGGGACAGCAGAGCTATGGCTACACCTTC	CAIRGMGQQSYGYTF
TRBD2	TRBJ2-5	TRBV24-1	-	TGTGCCACCAGTGACCCCTTTCTGCGGGGGGGCCAAGAGACCCAGTACTTC	CATSDPFLRGGQETQYF
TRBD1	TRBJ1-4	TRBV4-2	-	TGTGCCAGCAGCCAACCGACAGGGGAAGCTAATGAAAAACTGTTTTTT	CASSQPTGEANEKLFF
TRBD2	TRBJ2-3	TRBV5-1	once	TGCGCCAGCAGCTGGAGGACTAGCGGGGGCGGGGCAGATACGCAGTATTTT	CASSWRTSGGGADTQYF
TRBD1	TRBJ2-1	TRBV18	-	TGTGCCAGCTCACCACCGGGACAGGGGTCCTACAATGAGCAGTTCTTC	CASSPPGQGSYNEQFF
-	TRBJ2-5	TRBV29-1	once	TGCAGCGAGCTCCAGGGTACCCAAGAGACCCAGTACTTC	CSELQGTQETQYF
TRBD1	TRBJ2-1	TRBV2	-	TGTGCCAGCAGCGAAGCCCGGGACAGGGCCTACAATGAGCAGTTCTTC	CASSEARDRAYNEQFF
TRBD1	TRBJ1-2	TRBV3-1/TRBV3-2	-	TGTGCCAGCAGCCTTACCGGGACAGGGACCAAGGGTGGCTACACCTTC	CASSLTGTGTKGGYTF
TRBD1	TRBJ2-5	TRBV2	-	TGTGCCAGCACCGGGGACAGGGCCCAAGAGACCCAGTACTTC	CASTGDRAQETQYF
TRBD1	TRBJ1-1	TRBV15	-	TGTGCCACCAGCAGAGCGGACAGGACGAGGGCTTTCTTT	CATSRADRTRAFF
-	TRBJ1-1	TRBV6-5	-	TGTGCCAGCAGTTACGCGACGGTGGGCCTGAACACTGAAGCTTTCTTT	CASSYATVGLNTEAFF
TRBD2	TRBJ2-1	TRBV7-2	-	TGTGCCAGCAGCTTATCCAAGCGGGGGCCCTACAATGAGCAGTTCTTC	CASSLSKRGPYNEQFF
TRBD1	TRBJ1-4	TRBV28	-	TGTGCCAGCAGTCCCACAGGGGCCCTTAGGGAAAAACTGTTTTTT	CASSPTGALREKLFF
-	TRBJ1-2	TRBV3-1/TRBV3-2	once	TGTGCCAGCAGCCAAGACACCCAGGTGACCTATGGCTACACCTTC	CASSQDTQVTYGYTF
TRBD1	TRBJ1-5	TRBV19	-	TGTGCCAGTAGCGCCGGGACAGGGGGCAATCAGCCCCAGCATTTT	CASSAGTGGNQPQHF